The present T cell receptor (beta chain) was sequenced within a study of blood T cell repertoires in COVID-19. Looking at the study overall: COVID-19 samples from acute and convalescent phases originated in the United States, Italy and Spain. PBMCs, B-cell-depleted T cells, or T cells provided the cDNA or gDNA that made up the material.

Original processing notes: Estimation of nucleated cell counts was performed using reference gene primer amplification. Measured with immunoSEQ multiplex PCR; TCRdb has only the in-frame clones, and not every one. The V and J calls and clone size come from that table; D and trimming were worked out from the DNA. The data hold about 170,000 clones, with under 90% observed a single time. V lost 4 bases and J 4 bases, leaving 9 bases between the germline ends. CDR3 length equals 14 residues. Germline CDR1 SGHRS, CDR2 YFSETQ. The receptor comes from a woman at least 80 years old with active or convalescent COVID-19. This rearrangement joins TRBV5-1 to TRBJ2-6, with a tentative D call TRBD2 (5 bases). The sample taken for sequencing was peripheral blood. The CDR3 DNA reads as TGCGCCAGCAGCGAGGGTAGCGGGGCCAACGTCCTGACTTTC. Its translation is CASSEGSGANVLTF.